A single T cell receptor (beta chain) is shown here with its context. The read terminates 3 residues before the CDR3 end, so the remaining end is supplied by the germline J gene. Trimming cost V 5 bases and J 2 bases, with 12 bases left between them. CDR3 length: 14 residues. Germline CDR1 is KGHSH and CDR2 is LQKENI. The sample originates from a study of T cells in women clearing cervical HPV infection. Study-wide background: Control women cleared a single incident HPV16 infection within 12 months. Blood came at first lesion visit for cases, post-clearance for controls. For cases, blood was sampled a median around 150 days after lesion detection, interquartile range about 90 to 210 days.

Sequencing used immunoSEQ multiplex PCR; TCRdb keeps in-frame clones, though not all of them. The sample totals over 20,000 clones. Each participant carried one incident cervical HPV16 infection only. Material for sequencing was blood buffy coat. This receptor was obtained from a woman aged 18-69 years with a cervical HPV16 infection that either progressed to CIN3+ or cleared (not recorded which). The V gene is TRBV18, the J gene TRBJ2-5, with D possibly being TRBD1 (6 bases). This chain's CDR3 is CASSYQGLQETQYF. Incomplete CDR3 DNA: TGTGCCAGCTCATACCAGGGGTTACAAGAGACC. Combining the CDR3 with reference TRBV18 and TRBJ2-5 gives the whole variable domain NAGVMQNPRHLVRRRGQEARLRCSPMKGHSHVYWYRQLPEEGLKFMVYLQKENIIDESGMPKERFSAEFPKEGPSILRIQQVVRGDSAAYFCASSYQGLQETQYFGPGTRLLVL.